This T cell receptor (beta chain) was found in a study of T cell clonality in common variable immunodeficiency. Overall study results and limits: CVID patient heterogeneity limited repertoire-clinical complication correlations.

Germline V gene lookup returns CDR1 SGHTA and CDR2 FQGTGA. Unmatched junction bases numbered 2, after V lost 4 bases and J lost 2 bases. The CDR3 runs 14 residues. This clone was picked up a small number of times. Its antigen is not known. The DNA ends 3 residues before the CDR3 does, and the rest of the CDR3 is filled in from the germline J gene. TCRdb's table, derived via immunoSEQ multiplex PCR, lists solely in-frame clones and lacks some. In total the sample includes 35,000 to 45,000 clones, none of them seen once. The sequencing input was peripheral blood mononuclear cells. The receptor comes from a person aged 18 to 70 in good health. The J gene is TRBJ2-3, the V gene TRBV7-3; 8 nucleotides agree with TRBD1. CDR3 loop: CASSSDRATDTQYF. The CDR3 DNA, read in part, is TGTGCCAGCAGCTCGGACAGGGCCACAGATACG.